These 29 T cell receptor beta chains came from one sample sequenced in a study of sequential checkpoint blockade in melanoma. The data were produced by immunoSEQ multiplex PCR, yet TCRdb's version contains in-frame clones alone and is incomplete. The table includes 5,000 to 6,500 clones, 15% to 20% detected once. As to treatment: randomized to nivolumab then ipilimumab (arm A) or the reverse (arm B). The sample was tumor tissue (inferred from file names), taken from a patient given nivolumab and ipilimumab in sequence. The origin of the receptors is a human donor with melanoma.

This clone is deemed medium-sized. The V and J genes are TRBV29-1 and TRBJ1-4; maybe TRBD1 (6 bases). The CDR3 contains 12 residues. The V end lost 7 bases, the J end lost 4 bases, and 10 bases lay between the germline ends. CDR1 and CDR2 (germline): SQVTM, ANQGSEA. Written as DNA, the CDR3 is TGCAGCGGATGGACAGATAATGAAAAACTGTTTTTT. Amino acid sequence: CSGWTDNEKLFF.

By share, this clone ranks as medium-sized. The chain links TRBV9 to TRBJ1-1, with no clear D. The germline gives CDR1 SGDLS, CDR2 YYNGEE. The CDR3 spans 12 residues. V was cut by 0 bases and J by 7 bases, with 7 bases left in between. As DNA, the CDR3 is TGTGCCAGCAGCGTAGTTGGAGGTGAAGCTTTCTTT. It encodes CASSVVGGEAFF.

By share, this clone counts as medium-sized. The chain uses TRBV11-3 and TRBJ2-1; no reliable D call. V was pared by 0 bases and J by 4 bases, with 13 bases between. Germline CDR1 SGHNT, CDR2 YENEEA. The CDR3 has 16 residues. The CDR3 here is CASSLETVGRYNEQFF. The CDR3 DNA reads TGTGCCAGCAGCTTAGAAACCGTTGGCAGATACAATGAGCAGTTCTTC.

Here the CDR3 reads CASAQGQMTGNTIYF. The CDR3, as DNA: TGCGCCAGCGCCCAGGGACAGATGACGGGAAACACCATATATTTT. The V and J genes are TRBV5-1 and TRBJ1-3; 7 bases match TRBD1. CDR1 SGHRS and CDR2 YFSETQ come from the germline V gene. This CDR3 contains 15 residues. V was pared by 7 bases and J by 4 bases, with 11 bases of the junction left unmatched.

This clone was counted between two and nine times. The chain is built from TRBV9 and TRBJ2-2; possibly TRBD2 for D (6 bases). In germline, CDR1 is SGDLS, CDR2 YYNGEE. The CDR3 extends over 14 amino acids. V was clipped by 5 bases and J by 1 base, with 9 bases between them. The CDR3 nucleotides read TGTGCCAGCAGGCTAGCGAAGAACACCGGGGAGCTGTTTTTT. Its translation: CASRLAKNTGELFF.

V usage is TRBV19 and J usage is TRBJ1-6; D gene uncertain. The CDR3 consists of 14 residues. Germline V lookup: CDR1 LNHDA, CDR2 SQIVND (reference sequence). V dropped 4 bases and J dropped 1 base, with 5 bases sitting between them. As DNA, the CDR3 is TGTGCCAGTAGTAAAGGGTCCTATAATTCACCCCTCCACTTT. Its protein product is CASSKGSYNSPLHF.

This clone is classed as medium-sized. This chain joins TRBV30 and TRBJ1-5; no firm D call. V lost 0 bases to trimming and J lost 7 bases, with 10 bases between them. The CDR3 is 13 residues long. Germline CDR1 is GTSNPN and CDR2 is SVGIG (reference sequence). CDR3 coding DNA: TGTGCCTGGAGTGTACATTTGGACCAGCCCCAGCATTTT. Amino acids: CAWSVHLDQPQHF.

The gene calls are TRBV5-1 and TRBJ1-1, with a possible D match to TRBD1 (6 bases). The germline gives CDR1 SGHRS, CDR2 YFSETQ. V was cut by 0 bases and J by 4 bases, with 22 bases left in between. The CDR3 is 18 amino acids. CDR3 coding DNA: TGCGCCAGCAGCTTGGCAGGGTTCGGCGCGGGGGGCAGCACTGAAGCTTTCTTT. This codes for CASSLAGFGAGGSTEAFF.

This clone has a single count. The V and J genes are TRBV19 and TRBJ1-2, with no clear D. V lost 4 bases, J lost 8 bases, and 8 bases lay in between. Germline V gene data show CDR1 as LNHDA and CDR2 as SQIVND (reference sequence). The CDR3 length is 11 residues. Here the CDR3 DNA reads TGTGCCAGTAGTACCGGTGGCGGCTACACCTTC. Residues: CASSTGGGYTF.

This sequence joins TRBV2 and TRBJ2-5, with TRBD2 as a possible D gene (5 bases). Germline CDR1 and CDR2: SNHLY and FYNNEI. The CDR3 is 14 residues long. The V end lost 3 bases, the J end lost 5 bases, and 13 bases lay between the germline ends. Here the CDR3 reads CASSDERFRETQYF. The CDR3 DNA is TGTGCCAGCAGTGATGAGCGGTTCAGGGAGACCCAGTACTTC.

J is TRBJ2-3 and V is TRBV5-1, with 15 bases lining up with TRBD2. The junction had 6 bases not matched to a gene; V was cut back by 4 bases and J by 3 bases. The CDR3 is made up of 17 amino acids. CDR1 and CDR2 (germline): SGHRS, YFSETQ. CDR3 sequence reads: CASSPGLAGGGTDTQYF. CDR3 coding DNA: TGCGCCAGCAGCCCGGGACTAGCGGGGGGCGGGACAGATACGCAGTATTTT.

By sample fraction, this clone is medium-sized (0.01 to 0.1%). CDR3 sequence: CASSTQGLTDTQYF. DNA for the CDR3: TGCGCCAGCAGCACACAGGGTCTGACAGATACGCAGTATTTT. The J gene is TRBJ2-3, the V gene TRBV5-1, with D perhaps matching TRBD1 (6 bases). Germline-derived CDR1 and CDR2 are SGHRS and YFSETQ. The CDR3 extends over 14 amino acids. Trimming took 4 bases from V and 3 from J, leaving 12 bases between them. Using reference TRBV5-1 and TRBJ2-3 for the parts outside the CDR3, the full variable domain is KAGVTQTPRYLIKTRGQQVTLSCSPISGHRSVSWYQQTPGQGLQFLFEYFSETQRNKGNFPGRFSGRQFSNSRSEMNVSTLELGDSALYLCASSTQGLTDTQYFGPGTRLTVL.

The chain combines TRBV18 with TRBJ2-2; 8 nucleotides agree with TRBD2. V lost 3 bases, J lost 1 base, and 13 bases stayed unmatched. This CDR3 has 19 residues. Germline CDR1 KGHSH, CDR2 LQKENI. The CDR3 reads CASSPLPRVAGMNTGELFF. CDR3 bases: TGTGCCAGCTCACCGCTGCCCCGAGTAGCGGGGATGAACACCGGGGAGCTGTTTTTT.

This clone was observed a handful of times. The chain is built from TRBV11-3 and TRBJ2-3, with D perhaps matching TRBD2 (6 bases). The CDR3 sequence is 15 residues long. CDR1 SGHNT and CDR2 YENEEA come from the germline V gene. V lost 6 bases and J lost 2, with 15 bases in between. The CDR3 here is CASSSRTGVTDTQYF. The CDR3 nucleotides are TGTGCCAGCAGTTCCAGGACGGGAGTCACAGATACGCAGTATTTT. The variable domain in full, completed from reference TRBV11-3 and TRBJ2-3, reads EAGVVQSPRYKIIEKKQPVAFWCNPISGHNTLYWYLQNLGQGPELLIRYENEEAVDDSQLPKDRFSAERLKGVDSTLKIQPAELGDSAVYLCASSSRTGVTDTQYFGPGTRLTVL.

The rearrangement joins TRBV28 to TRBJ2-7; D might be TRBD1 or TRBD2, each matching 6 bases. Looked up from germline, CDR1 is MDHEN and CDR2 is SYDVKM. Trimming cost V 5 bases and J 6 bases, with 23 bases left between them. The CDR3 consists of 16 residues. The CDR3 DNA follows: TGTGCCAGCAGTCCATCCGAGGGGGGCTCCCTCTTCGAGCAGTACTTC. It yields the protein CASSPSEGGSLFEQYF. Drawing the rest from reference TRBV28 and TRBJ2-7, the complete variable domain is DVKVTQSSRYLVKRTGEKVFLECVQDMDHENMFWYRQDPGLGLRLIYFSYDVKMKEKGDIPEGYSVSREKKERFSLILESASTNQTSMYLCASSPSEGGSLFEQYFGPGTRLTVT.

This clone was picked up one time. The chain recombines TRBV19 with TRBJ2-7, with TRBD2 as a possible D gene (6 bases). The CDR3 has 18 amino acids. The germline CDR1 and CDR2 sequences are LNHDA and SQIVND (reference sequence). Trimming took 4 bases from V and 2 from J, leaving 24 bases between them. CDR3 loop: CASSTTGPVPWGAYEQYF. In DNA form, the CDR3 reads TGTGCCAGTAGTACAACTGGTCCAGTCCCTTGGGGGGCCTACGAGCAGTACTTC.

This sequence joins TRBV19 and TRBJ2-5; 11 nucleotides match TRBD2. Germline V gene lookup returns CDR1 LNHDA and CDR2 SQIVND (reference sequence). Germline trimming cut 4 bases from V and 2 bases from J; bases unmatched to any gene: 12. This CDR3 is built from 18 residues. CDR3 sequence: CASSRGGLAVITQETQYF. CDR3 in DNA: TGTGCCAGTAGTAGAGGGGGACTAGCGGTTATCACACAAGAGACCCAGTACTTC.

This clone is medium-sized. The CDR3: CASTLRGAREQYF. The CDR3 DNA reads as TGTGCCAGCACCCTCAGGGGGGCGAGGGAGCAGTACTTC. The V call is TRBV6-8, the J call TRBJ2-7, with TRBD1 as a possible D gene (7 bases). With 7 bases removed from V and 7 bases from J, the gap between germline ends came to 17 bases. The CDR3 runs 13 residues. Germline V gene data show CDR1 as MNHGY and CDR2 as SAAAGT.

By share of the sample, this clone is medium-sized. The V call is TRBV11-3, the J call TRBJ2-7; D remains unclear. V was cut by 1 base and J by 2 bases, with 12 bases left in between. The CDR3 consists of 15 residues. Germline V gives CDR1 SGHNT, CDR2 YENEEA. In DNA, the CDR3 is TGTGCCAGCAGCTTAGGAGGATTAACTACCTACGAGCAGTACTTC. Its protein product is CASSLGGLTTYEQYF. The full variable domain, in which reference TRBV11-3 and TRBJ2-7 provide the parts outside the CDR3, is EAGVVQSPRYKIIEKKQPVAFWCNPISGHNTLYWYLQNLGQGPELLIRYENEEAVDDSQLPKDRFSAERLKGVDSTLKIQPAELGDSAVYLCASSLGGLTTYEQYFGPGTRLTVT.

This chain joins TRBV6-8 and TRBJ2-7; D gene unclear. Between the trimmed V and J ends, which lost 2 bases and 1 base, there was a span of 3 bases. The length of the CDR3 is 12 residues. CDR1 MNHGY and CDR2 SAAAGT come from the germline V gene. CDR3: CASSYDSYEQYF. The CDR3 DNA reads TGTGCCAGCAGTTACGATTCCTACGAGCAGTACTTC.

The sample holds a few counts of this clone. The rearrangement joins TRBV6-8 to TRBJ2-5; TRBD1 matches at 9 bases. CDR3 length: 15 amino acids. From germline, CDR1 is MNHGY and CDR2 SAAAGT. After removal of 4 bases from V and 4 bases from J, the junction contained 7 bases not matched to a gene. The CDR3 sequence: CASSSGTGNRETQYF. The CDR3 nucleotides are TGTGCCAGCAGTTCCGGGACAGGGAATAGAGAGACCCAGTACTTC.

CDR3: CASRATDTGELFF. In DNA, the CDR3 is TGTGCCAGCAGAGCAACAGACACCGGGGAGCTGTTTTTT. The gene calls are TRBV9 and TRBJ2-2; D remains unclear. Trimming stripped 5 bases from V and 3 bases from J, with 8 bases between. This CDR3 contains 13 residues. Per the germline V gene, CDR1 is SGDLS and CDR2 is YYNGEE. The full variable domain, its missing parts supplied by reference TRBV9 and TRBJ2-2, is DSGVTQTPKHLITATGQRVTLRCSPRSGDLSVYWYQQSLDQGLQFLIQYYNGEERAKGNILERFSAQQFPDLHSELNLSSLELGDSALYFCASRATDTGELFFGEGSRLTVL.

This clone has just a few counts. The chain uses TRBV12-5 and TRBJ1-1, with a possible D match to TRBD1 (5 bases). The CDR3 length is 14 residues. CDR1 is LGHNT, CDR2 FRNRAP, per germline. The CDR3 loop reads CASNPRALNTEAFF. The DNA of the CDR3 is TGTGCCAGCAACCCCAGGGCCCTCAACACTGAAGCTTTCTTT.

V and J are TRBV5-1 and TRBJ2-1; D is possibly TRBD1 (6 bases). Germline CDR1 SGHRS, CDR2 YFSETQ. This CDR3 is built from 15 residues. V gave up 0 bases and J gave up 6 bases, with 13 bases separating them. The CDR3 sequence is CASSLAWQGFNEQFF. CDR3 in DNA: TGCGCCAGCAGCTTGGCCTGGCAGGGGTTCAATGAGCAGTTCTTC.

This clone has more than one count but fewer than ten. The chain combines TRBV7-8 with TRBJ1-1; TRBD1 is a possible D gene (6 bases). Looked up from germline, CDR1 is SGHVS and CDR2 is FQNEAQ. V dropped 1 base and J dropped 7 bases, with 10 bases sitting between them. CDR3 length: 13 amino acids. The CDR3 DNA sequence: TGTGCCAGCAGCTTAGGGGGGGGCCGTGAAGCTTTCTTT. It encodes CASSLGGGREAFF.

This clone was observed a handful of times. CDR3: CASRTGVNTEAFF. DNA of the CDR3: TGTGCCAGTAGGACAGGAGTGAACACTGAAGCTTTCTTT. The V gene is TRBV19, the J gene TRBJ1-1; possibly TRBD1 for D (6 bases). The germline gives CDR1 LNHDA, CDR2 SQIVND (reference sequence). V shed 6 bases and J shed 0 bases, with 8 bases lying between them. This CDR3 region has 13 residues.

V gene TRBV5-1 combines with J gene TRBJ2-2; D is ambiguous. Looked up from germline, CDR1 is SGHRS and CDR2 is YFSETQ. CDR3 length equals 15 residues. V shed 1 base and J shed 6 bases, with 13 bases lying between them. Here the CDR3 reads CASSLRPLVSGELFF. In DNA, the CDR3 is TGCGCCAGCAGCTTGAGACCTCTAGTCTCCGGGGAGCTGTTTTTT.

This clone has more than one count but fewer than ten. This chain connects TRBV6-8 to TRBJ1-1; TRBD1 matches 8 bases. Germline-derived CDR1 and CDR2 are MNHGY and SAAAGT. The V segment lost 6 bases and the J segment 1 base; nucleotides outside the gene matches: 4. The CDR3 length is 14 residues. In DNA, the CDR3 is TGTGCCAGCAGCCCCGGGACAGGGAACACTGAAGCTTTCTTT. This gives the protein CASSPGTGNTEAFF.

This chain joins TRBV10-2 and TRBJ1-2; TRBD1 aligns across 8 bases. The CDR3 is made up of 14 amino acids. V dropped 5 bases and J dropped 8; count of bases not matched to a gene: 10. In germline, CDR1 is WSHSY, CDR2 SAAADI. The CDR3 here is CASSPGTGAGGYTF. CDR3 in DNA: TGCGCCAGCAGTCCCGGGACAGGCGCGGGAGGCTACACCTTC.